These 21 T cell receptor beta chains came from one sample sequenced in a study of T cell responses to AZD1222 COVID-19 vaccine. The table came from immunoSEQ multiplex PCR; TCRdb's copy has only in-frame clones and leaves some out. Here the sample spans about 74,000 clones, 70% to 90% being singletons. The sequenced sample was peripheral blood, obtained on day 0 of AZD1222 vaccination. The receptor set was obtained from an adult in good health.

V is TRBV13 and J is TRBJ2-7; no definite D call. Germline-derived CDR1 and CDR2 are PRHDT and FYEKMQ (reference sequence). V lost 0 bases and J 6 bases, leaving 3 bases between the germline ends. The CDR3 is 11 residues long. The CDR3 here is CASSLGGEQYF. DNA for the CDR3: TGTGCCAGCAGCTTAGGAGGCGAGCAGTACTTC.

The CDR3 nucleotides read TGCAGCGTGACGGGACAGGGGGCCGGCACAGATACGCAGTATTTT. Its translation: CSVTGQGAGTDTQYF. The rearrangement uses TRBV29-1 and TRBJ2-3; 12 nucleotides align to TRBD1. Trimming at V came to 6 bases and at J to 1 base, leaving 5 bases not matched to a gene. This CDR3 contains 15 residues. Germline lookup yields CDR1 SQVTM and CDR2 ANQGSEA.

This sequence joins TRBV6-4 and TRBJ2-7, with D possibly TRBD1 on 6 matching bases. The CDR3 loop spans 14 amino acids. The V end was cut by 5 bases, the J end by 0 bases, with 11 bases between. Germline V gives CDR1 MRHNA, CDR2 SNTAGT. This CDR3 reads CASSTDRSSYEQYF. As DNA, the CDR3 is TGTGCCAGCAGTACGGACAGATCCTCCTACGAGCAGTACTTC.

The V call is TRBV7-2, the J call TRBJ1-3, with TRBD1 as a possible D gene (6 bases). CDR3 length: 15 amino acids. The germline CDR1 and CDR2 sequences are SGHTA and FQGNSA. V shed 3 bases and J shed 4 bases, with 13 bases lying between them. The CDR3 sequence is CASSFKGGDGNTIYF. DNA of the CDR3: TGTGCCAGCAGCTTCAAGGGGGGTGACGGAAACACCATATATTTT.

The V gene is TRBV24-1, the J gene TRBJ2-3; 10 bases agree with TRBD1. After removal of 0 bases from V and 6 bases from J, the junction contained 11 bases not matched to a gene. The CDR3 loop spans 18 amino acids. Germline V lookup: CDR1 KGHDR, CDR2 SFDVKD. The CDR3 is CATSDLGMDRGIGDTQYF. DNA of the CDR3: TGTGCCACCAGTGATTTGGGAATGGACAGGGGGATAGGTGATACGCAGTATTTT.

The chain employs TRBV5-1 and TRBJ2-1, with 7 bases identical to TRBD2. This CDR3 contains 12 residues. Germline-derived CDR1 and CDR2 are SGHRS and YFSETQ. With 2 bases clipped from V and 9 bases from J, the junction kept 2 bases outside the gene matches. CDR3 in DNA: TGCGCCAGCAGCTTACTAGCGCCTGAGCAGTTCTTC. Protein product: CASSLLAPEQFF.

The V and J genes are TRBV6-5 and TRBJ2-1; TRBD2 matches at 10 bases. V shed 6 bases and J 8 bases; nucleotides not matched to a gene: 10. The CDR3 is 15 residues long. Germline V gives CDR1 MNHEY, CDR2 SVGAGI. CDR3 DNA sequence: TGTGCCAGCAGCGCGGGACTAGCGAATAGCGATGAGCAGTTCTTC. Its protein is CASSAGLANSDEQFF.

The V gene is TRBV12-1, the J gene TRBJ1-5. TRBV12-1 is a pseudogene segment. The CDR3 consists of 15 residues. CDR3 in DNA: TGTGCCAGCAGAGCCCTCGGGGCAAGCAATCAGCCCCAGCATTTT. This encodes CASRALGASNQPQHF.

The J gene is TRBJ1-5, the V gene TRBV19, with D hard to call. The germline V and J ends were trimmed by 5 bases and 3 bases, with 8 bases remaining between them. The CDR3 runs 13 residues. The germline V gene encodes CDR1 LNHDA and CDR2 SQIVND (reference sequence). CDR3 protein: CASSPELNQPQHF. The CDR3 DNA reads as TGTGCCAGTAGTCCCGAGCTCAATCAGCCCCAGCATTTT.

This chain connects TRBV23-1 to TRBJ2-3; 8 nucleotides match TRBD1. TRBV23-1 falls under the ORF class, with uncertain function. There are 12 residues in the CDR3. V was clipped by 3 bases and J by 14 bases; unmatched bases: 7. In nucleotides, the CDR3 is TGCGCCAGCAGTCACTTTGGACAGGGAAGGTATTTT. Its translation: CASSHFGQGRYF.

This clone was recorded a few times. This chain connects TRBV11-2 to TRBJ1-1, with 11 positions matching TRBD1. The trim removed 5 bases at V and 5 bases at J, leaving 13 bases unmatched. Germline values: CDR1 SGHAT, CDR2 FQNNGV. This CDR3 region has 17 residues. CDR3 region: CASSLRTGGVGKTEAFF. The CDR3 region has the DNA TGTGCCAGCAGCCTCCGGACAGGGGGCGTGGGAAAAACTGAAGCTTTCTTT.

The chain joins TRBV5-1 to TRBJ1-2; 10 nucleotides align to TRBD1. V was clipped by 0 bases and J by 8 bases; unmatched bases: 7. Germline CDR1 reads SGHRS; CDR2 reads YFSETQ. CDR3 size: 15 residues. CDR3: CASSLVPGTGEGYTF. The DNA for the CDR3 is TGCGCCAGCAGCTTGGTCCCCGGGACAGGGGAAGGCTACACCTTC.

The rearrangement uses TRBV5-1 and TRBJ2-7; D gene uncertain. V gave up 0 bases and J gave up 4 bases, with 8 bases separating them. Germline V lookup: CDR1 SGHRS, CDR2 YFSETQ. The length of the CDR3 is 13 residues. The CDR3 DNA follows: TGCGCCAGCAGCTTGGTTTGGGATTACGAGCAGTACTTC. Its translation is CASSLVWDYEQYF.

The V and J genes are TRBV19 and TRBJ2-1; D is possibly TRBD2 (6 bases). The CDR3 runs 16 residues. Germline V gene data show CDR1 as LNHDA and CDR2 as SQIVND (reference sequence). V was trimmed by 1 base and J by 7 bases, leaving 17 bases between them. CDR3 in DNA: TGTGCCAGTAGTATAGTAGCCGTGGGGAGGAGTAATGAGCAGTTCTTC. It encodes CASSIVAVGRSNEQFF.

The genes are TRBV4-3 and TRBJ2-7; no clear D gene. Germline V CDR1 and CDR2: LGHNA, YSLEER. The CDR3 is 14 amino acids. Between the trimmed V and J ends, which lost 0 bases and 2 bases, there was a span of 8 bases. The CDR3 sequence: CASSQDSATYEQYF. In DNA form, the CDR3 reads TGCGCCAGCAGCCAAGATTCAGCGACCTACGAGCAGTACTTC.

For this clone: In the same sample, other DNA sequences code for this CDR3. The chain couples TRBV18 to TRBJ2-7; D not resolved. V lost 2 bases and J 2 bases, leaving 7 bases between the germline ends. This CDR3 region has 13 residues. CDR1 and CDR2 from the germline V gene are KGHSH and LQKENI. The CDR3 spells CASSPGRAYEQYF. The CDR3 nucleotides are TGTGCCAGCTCACCAGGACGAGCCTACGAGCAGTACTTC.

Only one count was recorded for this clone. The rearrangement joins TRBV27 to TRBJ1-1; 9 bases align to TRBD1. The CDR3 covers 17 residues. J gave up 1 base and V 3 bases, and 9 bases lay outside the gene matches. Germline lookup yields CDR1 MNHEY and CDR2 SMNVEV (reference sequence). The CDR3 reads CASSFWTGDRTNTEAFF. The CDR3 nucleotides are TGTGCCAGCAGTTTCTGGACAGGGGATAGAACGAACACTGAAGCTTTCTTT.

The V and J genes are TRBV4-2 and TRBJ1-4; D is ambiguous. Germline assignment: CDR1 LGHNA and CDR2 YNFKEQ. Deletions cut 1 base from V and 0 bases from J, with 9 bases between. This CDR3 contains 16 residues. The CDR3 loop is CASSQALGTTNEKLFF. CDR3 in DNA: TGTGCCAGCAGCCAAGCTCTGGGTACAACTAATGAAAAACTGTTTTTT.

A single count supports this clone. CDR3 in amino acids: CASKVDTGELFF. The CDR3, as DNA: TGTGCCAGCAAGGTAGACACCGGGGAGCTGTTTTTT. The rearrangement uses TRBV9 and TRBJ2-2; D gene uncertain. Trimming shortened V by 6 bases and J by 3 bases, and 6 bases separated the two germline ends. Germline V gene sequence: CDR1 SGDLS, CDR2 YYNGEE. This CDR3 spans 12 amino acids.

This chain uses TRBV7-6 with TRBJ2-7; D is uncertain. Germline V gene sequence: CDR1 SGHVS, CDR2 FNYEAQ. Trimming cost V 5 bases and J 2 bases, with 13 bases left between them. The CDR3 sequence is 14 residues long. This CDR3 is CASSHNPDTYEQYF. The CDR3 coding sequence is TGTGCCAGCAGCCATAACCCCGATACCTACGAGCAGTACTTC.

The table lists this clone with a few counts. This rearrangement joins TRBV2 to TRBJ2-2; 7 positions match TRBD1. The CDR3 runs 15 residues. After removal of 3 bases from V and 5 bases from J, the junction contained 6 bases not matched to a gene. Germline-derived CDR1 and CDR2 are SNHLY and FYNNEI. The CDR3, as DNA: TGTGCCAGCAGTGAGACAGGGCCGGGAACCGGGGAGCTGTTTTTT. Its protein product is CASSETGPGTGELFF.